The subject of this entry is one T cell receptor (beta chain). CDR3 length: 16 amino acids. CDR1 and CDR2 from the germline V gene are MGHDK and SYGVNS. V was trimmed by 1 base and J by 5 bases, leaving 17 bases between them. The data derive from a study of blood T cell repertoires in COVID-19. The assay was immunoSEQ multiplex PCR, and TCRdb's table has in-frame clones only and misses some. The sample has fewer than 350,000 clones, about nine tenths seen once. Which cohort a participant joined came from the clinical history participants gave. This receptor was obtained from a man aged 60 to 75 who had recovered from COVID-19. The rearrangement joins TRBV25-1 to TRBJ2-5; D ambiguous. The specimen was PBMCs or T cells enriched from blood (not recorded which). This chain's CDR3 is CASSESGRGPLETQYF. The CDR3 region has the DNA TGTGCCAGCAGTGAATCCGGTCGTGGGCCCTTGGAGACCCAGTACTTC.